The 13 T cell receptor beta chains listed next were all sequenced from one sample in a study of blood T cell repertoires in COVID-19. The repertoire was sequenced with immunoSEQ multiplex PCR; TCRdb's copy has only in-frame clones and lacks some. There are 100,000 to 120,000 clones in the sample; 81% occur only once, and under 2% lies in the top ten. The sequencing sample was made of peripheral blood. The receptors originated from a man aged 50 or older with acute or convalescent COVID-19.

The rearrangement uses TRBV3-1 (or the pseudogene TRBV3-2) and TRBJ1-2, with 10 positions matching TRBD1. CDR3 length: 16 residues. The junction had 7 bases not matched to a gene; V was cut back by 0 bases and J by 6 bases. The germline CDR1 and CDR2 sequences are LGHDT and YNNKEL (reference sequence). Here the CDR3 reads CASSQDGGQGTHGYTF. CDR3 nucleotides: TGTGCCAGCAGCCAAGATGGGGGACAGGGGACGCATGGCTACACCTTC.

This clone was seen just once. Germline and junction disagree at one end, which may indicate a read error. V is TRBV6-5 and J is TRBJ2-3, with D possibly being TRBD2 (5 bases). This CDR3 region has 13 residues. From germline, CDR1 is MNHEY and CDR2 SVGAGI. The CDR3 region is CASSRRWGDTQYF. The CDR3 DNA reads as TGTGCCAGCAGCCGACGGTGGGGAGATACACAGTATTTT.

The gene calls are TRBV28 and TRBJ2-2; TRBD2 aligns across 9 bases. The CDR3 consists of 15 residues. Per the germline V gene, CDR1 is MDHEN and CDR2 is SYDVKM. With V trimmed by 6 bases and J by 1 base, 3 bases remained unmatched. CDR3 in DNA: TGTGCCAGCAGGGCTAGCGGGGTGAACACCGGGGAGCTGTTTTTT. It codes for CASRASGVNTGELFF.

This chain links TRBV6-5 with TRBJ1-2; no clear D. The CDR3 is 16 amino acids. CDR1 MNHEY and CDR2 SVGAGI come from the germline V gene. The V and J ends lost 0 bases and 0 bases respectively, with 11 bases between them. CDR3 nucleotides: TGTGCCAGCAGTTACTCGCTTCGTGAGCCTAACTATGGCTACACCTTC. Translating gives CASSYSLREPNYGYTF.

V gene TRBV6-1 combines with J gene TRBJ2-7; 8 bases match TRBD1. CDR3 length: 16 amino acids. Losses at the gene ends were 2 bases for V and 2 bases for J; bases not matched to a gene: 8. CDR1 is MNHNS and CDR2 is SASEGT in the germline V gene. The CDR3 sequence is CASSETPGTGPYEQYV. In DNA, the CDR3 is TGTGCCAGCAGTGAAACCCCCGGGACAGGACCCTACGAGCAGTACGTC.

CDR3 DNA sequence: TGTGCCAGCAGCGTAGGGGACACCCAGCGGGAAAAACTGTTTTTT. It specifies CASSVGDTQREKLFF. The rearrangement joins TRBV9 to TRBJ1-4, with D perhaps matching TRBD1 (6 bases). CDR1 is SGDLS, CDR2 YYNGEE, per germline. Trimming pared 0 bases from V and 8 bases from J, leaving 14 bases between. The CDR3 sequence is 15 residues long.

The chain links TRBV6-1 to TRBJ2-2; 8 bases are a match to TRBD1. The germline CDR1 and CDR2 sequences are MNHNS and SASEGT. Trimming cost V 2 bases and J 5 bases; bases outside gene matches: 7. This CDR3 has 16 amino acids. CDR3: CASSEWMDRVTGELFF. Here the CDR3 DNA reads TGTGCCAGCAGTGAATGGATGGACAGGGTGACCGGGGAGCTGTTTTTT.

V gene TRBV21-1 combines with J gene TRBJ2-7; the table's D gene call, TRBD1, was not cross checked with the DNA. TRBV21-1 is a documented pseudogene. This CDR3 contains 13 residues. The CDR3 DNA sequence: TGTGCCAGCAGCACCTGGGCCAACTACGAGCAGTACTTC. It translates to CASSTWANYEQYF.

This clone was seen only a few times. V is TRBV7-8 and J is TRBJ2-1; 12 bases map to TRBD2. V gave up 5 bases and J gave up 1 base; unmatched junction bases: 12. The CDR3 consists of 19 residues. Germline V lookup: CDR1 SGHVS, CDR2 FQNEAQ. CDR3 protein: CASSNPALAGGLSYNEQFF. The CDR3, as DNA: TGTGCCAGCAGCAACCCCGCGCTAGCGGGGGGGCTATCCTACAATGAGCAGTTCTTC. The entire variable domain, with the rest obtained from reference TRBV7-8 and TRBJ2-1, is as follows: GAGVSQSPRYKVAKRGQDVALRCDPISGHVSLFWYQQALGQGPEFLTYFQNEAQLDKSGLPSDRFFAERPEGSVSTLKIQRTQQEDSAVYLCASSNPALAGGLSYNEQFFGPGTRLTVL.

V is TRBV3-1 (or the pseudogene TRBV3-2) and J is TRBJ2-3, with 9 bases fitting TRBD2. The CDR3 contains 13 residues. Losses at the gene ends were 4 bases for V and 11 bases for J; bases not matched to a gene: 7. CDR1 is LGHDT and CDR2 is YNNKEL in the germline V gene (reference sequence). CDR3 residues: CASSLGSGGQQYF. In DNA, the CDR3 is TGTGCCAGCAGCCTGGGTAGCGGGGGCCAGCAGTATTTT.

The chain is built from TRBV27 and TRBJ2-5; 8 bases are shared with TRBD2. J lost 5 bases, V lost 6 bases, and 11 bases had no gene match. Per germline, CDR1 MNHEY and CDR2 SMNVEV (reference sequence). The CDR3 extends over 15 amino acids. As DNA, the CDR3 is TGTGCCAGCAGCCCCAGCGGGACTAGATCTGAGACCCAGTACTTC. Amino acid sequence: CASSPSGTRSETQYF.

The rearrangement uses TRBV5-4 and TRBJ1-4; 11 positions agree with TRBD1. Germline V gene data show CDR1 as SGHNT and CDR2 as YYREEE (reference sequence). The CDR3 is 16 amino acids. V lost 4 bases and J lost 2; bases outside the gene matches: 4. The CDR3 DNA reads TGTGCCAGCAGCCTCGGACAGGGGGCGACTAATGAAAAACTGTTTTTT. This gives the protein CASSLGQGATNEKLFF.

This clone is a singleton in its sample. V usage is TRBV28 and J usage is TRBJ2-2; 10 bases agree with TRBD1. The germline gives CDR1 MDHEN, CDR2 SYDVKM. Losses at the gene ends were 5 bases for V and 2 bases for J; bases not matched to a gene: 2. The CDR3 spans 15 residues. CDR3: CASSRQGANTGELFF. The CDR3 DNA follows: TGTGCCAGCAGTAGACAGGGGGCCAACACCGGGGAGCTGTTTTTT. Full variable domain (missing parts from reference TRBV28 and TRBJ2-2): DVKVTQSSRYLVKRTGEKVFLECVQDMDHENMFWYRQDPGLGLRLIYFSYDVKMKEKGDIPEGYSVSREKKERFSLILESASTNQTSMYLCASSRQGANTGELFFGEGSRLTVL.